A single sample is the source of the 9 T cell receptor beta chains below, sequenced in a study of patients and donors after allogeneic stem cell transplantation. One entry per CDR3 protein results from TCRdb running MiXCR on the RT-PCR reads. The sample consists of more than 850,000 distinct CDR3 sequences, 18% of them appearing once. The source material was blood, either unsorted or a sorted T cell fraction (not recorded which). The receptors stem from a human donor who was either an allogeneic HSCT recipient or a stem cell or donor lymphocyte infusion donor (not recorded which). It is not recorded whose cells these are; they may come from a transplant donor.

This clonotype has only a few counts. This chain joins TRBV6-2 or TRBV6-3 and TRBJ1-5; 8 bases agree with TRBD1. The CDR3 covers 16 residues. Trimming took 7 bases from V and 1 from J; bases not matched to a gene: 9. CDR1 and CDR2 from the germline V gene are MNHEY and SVGEGT. CDR3 bases: TGTGCCAGCACCAGGGGGCCTCTTCGGAGCAATCAGCCCCAGCATTTT. The encoded protein is CASTRGPLRSNQPQHF.

The rearrangement links TRBV27 to TRBJ2-7; 10 bases are shared with TRBD1. The J segment lost 7 bases and the V segment lost 0 bases, leaving 9 bases of the junction unmatched. In germline, CDR1 is MNHEY, CDR2 SMNVEV (reference sequence). The CDR3 spans 16 residues. The DNA for the CDR3 is TGTGCCAGCAGTTTATCTGCAGGACAGGGGGAGTGGGAGCAGTACTTC. This sequence encodes CASSLSAGQGEWEQYF.

The rearrangement uses TRBV3-1 and TRBJ2-3; D possibly corresponds to TRBD2 (6 bases). Germline CDR1 LGHDT, CDR2 YNNKEL (reference sequence). Between the trimmed V and J ends, which lost 4 bases and 4 bases, there was a span of 15 bases. The CDR3 loop spans 15 amino acids. This CDR3 reads CASSPEGIGADTQYF. The CDR3 DNA follows: TGTGCCAGCAGCCCGGAGGGAATCGGGGCAGATACGCAGTATTTT.

J is TRBJ1-1 and V is TRBV3-1; D gene ambiguous. V was cut by 4 bases and J by 6 bases, with 12 bases left in between. From germline, CDR1 is LGHDT and CDR2 YNNKEL (reference sequence). The length of the CDR3 is 13 residues. The DNA for the CDR3 is TGTGCCAGCAGCCCCTGGACTGGCTCTGAAGCTTTCTTT. Amino acid sequence: CASSPWTGSEAFF. Supplemented by reference TRBV3-1 and TRBJ1-1, the full variable domain reads DTAVSQTPKYLVTQMGNDKSIKCEQNLGHDTMYWYKQDSKKFLKIMFSYNNKELIINETVPNRFSPKSPDKAHLNLHINSLELGDSAVYFCASSPWTGSEAFFGQGTRLTVV.

Many counts were recorded for this clonotype. V usage is TRBV7-9 and J usage is TRBJ2-7; D is uncertain. The CDR3 sequence is 13 residues long. V lost 5 bases to trimming and J lost 7 bases, with 15 bases between them. Germline-derived CDR1 and CDR2 are SEHNR and FQNEAQ (reference sequence). CDR3 residues: CASSPGPALEQYF. The CDR3 DNA sequence: TGTGCCAGCAGCCCCGGACCCGCTTTAGAGCAGTACTTC.

A word on this clonotype: No conserved phenylalanine or tryptophan ends this CDR3, so it is likely a read error. Because the CDR3's place on the DNA is in doubt, the DNA is left out and the CDR3 is given as listed by TCRdb. The V and J genes are TRBV9 and TRBJ2-1; the table names TRBD1, a call not compared with the DNA. The V gene's germline CDR1 is SGDLS and CDR2 YYNGEE. The CDR3 is made up of 14 amino acids, end residues included. The CDR3 is CASSVGPGEPTLNI.

This clonotype was observed a few times. The V and J genes are TRBV19 and TRBJ1-6, with 7 bases identical to TRBD1. The V gene's germline CDR1 is LNHDA and CDR2 SQIVND (reference sequence). This CDR3 has 14 amino acids. V was clipped by 6 bases and J by 7 bases; unmatched bases: 6. The CDR3 sequence is CASSEDRKNSPLHF. CDR3 nucleotide sequence: TGTGCCAGTAGCGAGGACAGGAAAAATTCACCCCTCCACTTT. The variable domain in full, completed from reference TRBV19 and TRBJ1-6, reads DGGITQSPKYLFRKEGQNVTLSCEQNLNHDAMYWYRQDPGQGLRLIYYSQIVNDFQKGDIAEGYSVSREKKESFPLTVTSAQKNPTAFYLCASSEDRKNSPLHFGNGTRLTVT.

The V and J genes are TRBV19 and TRBJ2-5; D not resolved. Trimming took 10 bases from V and 5 from J, leaving 17 bases between them. Germline V lookup: CDR1 LNHDA, CDR2 SQIVND (reference sequence). The CDR3 loop spans 13 amino acids. The CDR3 region is CATSGFSRETQYF. The CDR3, as DNA: TGTGCCACCAGTGGGTTTAGTCGGGAGACCCAGTACTTC. Variable domain in full (rest from reference TRBV19 and TRBJ2-5): DGGITQSPKYLFRKEGQNVTLSCEQNLNHDAMYWYRQDPGQGLRLIYYSQIVNDFQKGDIAEGYSVSREKKESFPLTVTSAQKNPTAFYLCATSGFSRETQYFGPGTRLLVL.

The rearrangement links TRBV4-3 to TRBJ2-1; TRBD2 is a possible D gene (6 bases). Germline-derived CDR1 and CDR2 are LGHNA and YSLEER. The length of the CDR3 is 16 residues. V lost 0 bases and J 9 bases, leaving 18 bases between the germline ends. The CDR3 loop reads CASSQDQDAGNFEQFF. For the CDR3, the DNA is TGCGCCAGCAGCCAAGATCAAGACGCGGGGAATTTTGAGCAGTTCTTC.